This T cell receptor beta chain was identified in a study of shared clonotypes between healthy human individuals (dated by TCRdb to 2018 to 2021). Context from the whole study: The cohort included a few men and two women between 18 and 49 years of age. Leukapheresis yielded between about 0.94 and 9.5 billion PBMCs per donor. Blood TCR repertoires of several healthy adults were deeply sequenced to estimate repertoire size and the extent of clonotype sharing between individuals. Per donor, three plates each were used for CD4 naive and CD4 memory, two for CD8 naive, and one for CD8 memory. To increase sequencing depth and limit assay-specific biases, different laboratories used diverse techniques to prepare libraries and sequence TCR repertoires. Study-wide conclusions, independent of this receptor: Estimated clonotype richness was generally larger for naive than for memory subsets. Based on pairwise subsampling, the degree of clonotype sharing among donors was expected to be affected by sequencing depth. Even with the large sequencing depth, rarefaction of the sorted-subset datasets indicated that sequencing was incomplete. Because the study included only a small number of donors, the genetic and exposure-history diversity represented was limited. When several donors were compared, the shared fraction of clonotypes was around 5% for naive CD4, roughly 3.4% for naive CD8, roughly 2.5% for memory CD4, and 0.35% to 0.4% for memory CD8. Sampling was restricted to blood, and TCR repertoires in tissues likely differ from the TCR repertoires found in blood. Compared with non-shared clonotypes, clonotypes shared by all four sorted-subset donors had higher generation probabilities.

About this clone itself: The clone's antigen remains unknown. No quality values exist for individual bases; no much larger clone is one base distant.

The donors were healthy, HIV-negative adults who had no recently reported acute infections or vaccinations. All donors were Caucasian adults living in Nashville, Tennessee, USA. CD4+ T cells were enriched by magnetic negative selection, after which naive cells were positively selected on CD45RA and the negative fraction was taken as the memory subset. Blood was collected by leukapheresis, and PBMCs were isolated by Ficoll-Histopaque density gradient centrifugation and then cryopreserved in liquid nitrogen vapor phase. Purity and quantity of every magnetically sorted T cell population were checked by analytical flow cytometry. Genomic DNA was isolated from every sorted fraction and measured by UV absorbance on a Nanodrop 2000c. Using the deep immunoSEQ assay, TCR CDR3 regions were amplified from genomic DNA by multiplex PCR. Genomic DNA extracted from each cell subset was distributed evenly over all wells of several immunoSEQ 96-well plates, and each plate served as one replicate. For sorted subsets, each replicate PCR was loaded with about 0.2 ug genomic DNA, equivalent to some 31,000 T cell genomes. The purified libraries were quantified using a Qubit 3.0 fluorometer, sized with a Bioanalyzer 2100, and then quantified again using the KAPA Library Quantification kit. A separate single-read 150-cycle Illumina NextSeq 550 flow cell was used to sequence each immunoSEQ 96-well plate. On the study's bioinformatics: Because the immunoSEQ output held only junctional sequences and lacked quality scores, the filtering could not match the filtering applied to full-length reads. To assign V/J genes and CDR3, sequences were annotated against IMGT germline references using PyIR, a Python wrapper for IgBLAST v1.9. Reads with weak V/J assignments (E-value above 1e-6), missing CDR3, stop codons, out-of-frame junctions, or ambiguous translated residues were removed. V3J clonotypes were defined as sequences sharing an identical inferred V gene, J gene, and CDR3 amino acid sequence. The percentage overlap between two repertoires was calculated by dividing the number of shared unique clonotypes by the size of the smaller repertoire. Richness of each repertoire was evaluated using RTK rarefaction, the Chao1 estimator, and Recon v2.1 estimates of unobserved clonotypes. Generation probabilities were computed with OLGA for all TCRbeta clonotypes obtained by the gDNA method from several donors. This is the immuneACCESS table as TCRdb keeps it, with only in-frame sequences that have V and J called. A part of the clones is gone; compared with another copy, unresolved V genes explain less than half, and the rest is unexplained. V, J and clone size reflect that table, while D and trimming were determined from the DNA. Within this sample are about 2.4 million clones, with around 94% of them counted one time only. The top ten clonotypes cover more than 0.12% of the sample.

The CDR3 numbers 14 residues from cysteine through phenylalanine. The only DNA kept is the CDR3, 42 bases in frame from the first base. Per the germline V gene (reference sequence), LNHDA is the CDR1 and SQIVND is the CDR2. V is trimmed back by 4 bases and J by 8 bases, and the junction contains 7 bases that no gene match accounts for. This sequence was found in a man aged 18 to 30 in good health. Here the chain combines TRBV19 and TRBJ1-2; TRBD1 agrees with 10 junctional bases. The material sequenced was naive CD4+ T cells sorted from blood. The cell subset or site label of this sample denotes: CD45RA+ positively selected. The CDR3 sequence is CASSRDRGMKGYTF. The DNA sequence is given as TGTGCCAGTAGTAGGGACAGGGGAATGAAGGGCTACACCTTC.